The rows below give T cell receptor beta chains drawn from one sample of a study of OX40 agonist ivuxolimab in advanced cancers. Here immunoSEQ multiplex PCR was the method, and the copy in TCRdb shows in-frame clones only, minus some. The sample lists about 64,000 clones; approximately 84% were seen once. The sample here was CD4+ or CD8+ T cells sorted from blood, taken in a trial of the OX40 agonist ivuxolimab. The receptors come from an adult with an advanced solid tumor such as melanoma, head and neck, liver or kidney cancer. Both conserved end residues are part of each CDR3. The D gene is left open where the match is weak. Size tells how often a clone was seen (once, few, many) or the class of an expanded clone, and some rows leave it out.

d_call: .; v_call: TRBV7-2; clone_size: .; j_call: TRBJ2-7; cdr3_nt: TGTGCCAGCAGCAGCAACAGCTACGAGCAGTACTTC; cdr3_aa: CASSSNSYEQYF
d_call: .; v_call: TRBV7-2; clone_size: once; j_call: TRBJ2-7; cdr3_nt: TGTGCCAGCAGCCCTGGGGGTTACGAGCAGTACTTC; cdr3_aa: CASSPGGYEQYF
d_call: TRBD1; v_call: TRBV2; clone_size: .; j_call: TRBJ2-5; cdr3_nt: TGTGCCAGCAGAGCCGACAGGGCGCAACGCGGGGAGACCCAGTACTTC; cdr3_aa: CASRADRAQRGETQYF
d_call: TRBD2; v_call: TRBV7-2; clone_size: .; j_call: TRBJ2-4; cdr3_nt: TGTGCCAGCAGCTCTGGACTAGGTCTGTACTTC; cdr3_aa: CASSSGLGLYF
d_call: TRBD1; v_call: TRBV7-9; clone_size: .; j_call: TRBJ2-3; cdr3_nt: TGTGCCAGCAGCTTAGCCCGGACAGGGGAAGATACGCAGTATTTT; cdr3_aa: CASSLARTGEDTQYF
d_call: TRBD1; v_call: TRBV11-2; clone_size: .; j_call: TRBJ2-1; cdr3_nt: TGTGCCAGCAGGAGAGACAGGGGGGGGAATGAGCAGTTCTTC; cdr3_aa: CASRRDRGGNEQFF
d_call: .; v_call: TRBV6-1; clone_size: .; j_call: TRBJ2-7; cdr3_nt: TGTGCCAGCAGTGAAAATTGGCAGGGGAGGGTGCAGTACTTC; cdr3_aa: CASSENWQGRVQYF
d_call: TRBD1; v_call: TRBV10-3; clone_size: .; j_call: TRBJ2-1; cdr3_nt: TGTGCCATCTTAGGGAACACAGGGGCTAACTCGCAGTTCTTC; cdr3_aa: CAILGNTGANSQFF
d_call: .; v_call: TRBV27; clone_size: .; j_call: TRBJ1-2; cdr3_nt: TGTGCCAGCAGTTCAAACAGGGAAACTGGCTACACCTTC; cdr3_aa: CASSSNRETGYTF
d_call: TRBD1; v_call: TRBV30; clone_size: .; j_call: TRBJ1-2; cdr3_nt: TGTGCCTGGAGACCGGGACAGGGGAAAGCTAACTATGGCTACACCTTC; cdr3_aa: CAWRPGQGKANYGYTF
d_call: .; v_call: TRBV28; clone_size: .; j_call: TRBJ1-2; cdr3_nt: TGTGCCAGCACAACTCCCTTGACCGGGGAGGCCTATGGCTACACCTTC; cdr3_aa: CASTTPLTGEAYGYTF
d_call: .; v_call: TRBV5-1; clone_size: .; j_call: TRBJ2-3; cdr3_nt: TGCGCCAGCAGCTTGTCCCCCGCCCCCAACACAGATACGCAGTATTTT; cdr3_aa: CASSLSPAPNTDTQYF
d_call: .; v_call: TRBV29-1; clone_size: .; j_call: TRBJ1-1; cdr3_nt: TGCAGCGTAGCCTCTAGACAATCCGAAGCTTTCTTT; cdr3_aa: CSVASRQSEAFF
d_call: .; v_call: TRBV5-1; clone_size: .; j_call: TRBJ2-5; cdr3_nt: TGCGCCAGCAGCTCCGGACAGCAAGAGACCCAGTACTTC; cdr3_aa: CASSSGQQETQYF
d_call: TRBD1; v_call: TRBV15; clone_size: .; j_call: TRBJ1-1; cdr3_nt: TGTGCCACCAGCAAGAACAGGGGAGGCACTGAAGCTTTCTTT; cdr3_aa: CATSKNRGGTEAFF
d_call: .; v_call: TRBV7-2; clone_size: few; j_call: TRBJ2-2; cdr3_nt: TGTGCCAGCAGCTTCCCGCAGTCCGGGGAGCTGTTTTTT; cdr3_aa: CASSFPQSGELFF
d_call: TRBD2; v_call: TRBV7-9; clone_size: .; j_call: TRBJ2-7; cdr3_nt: TGTGCCAGCAGCTTTGGACTAGCGGGAAACGAGCAGTACTTC; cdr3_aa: CASSFGLAGNEQYF
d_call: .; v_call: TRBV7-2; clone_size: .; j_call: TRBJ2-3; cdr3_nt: TGTGCCAGTACCCTAACCCAGGCCACAGATACGCAGTATTTT; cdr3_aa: CASTLTQATDTQYF
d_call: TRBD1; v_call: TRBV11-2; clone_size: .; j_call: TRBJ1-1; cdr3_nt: TGTGCCAGCAGCCCTTCGGACAGGATGAACACTGAAGCTTTCTTT; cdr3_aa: CASSPSDRMNTEAFF
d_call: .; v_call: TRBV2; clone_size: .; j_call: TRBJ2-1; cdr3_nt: TGTGCCAGCAGTGTACGGGTGTCTATCGATGAGCAGTTCTTC; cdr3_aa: CASSVRVSIDEQFF
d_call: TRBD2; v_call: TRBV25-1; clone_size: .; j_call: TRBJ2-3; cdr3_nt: TGTGCCAGCAGTGGGACCCTAGCGGGAGCGGGGGATACGCAGTATTTT; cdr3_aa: CASSGTLAGAGDTQYF
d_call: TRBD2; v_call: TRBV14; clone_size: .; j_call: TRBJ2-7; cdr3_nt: TGTGCCAGCAGCCGTAGCGGGAGTAGCTACGAGCAGTACTTC; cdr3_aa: CASSRSGSSYEQYF
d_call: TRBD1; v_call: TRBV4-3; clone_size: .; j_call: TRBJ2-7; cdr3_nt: TGCGCCAGCAGCCCACGGACAGGGCCTTCCTACGAGCAGTACTTC; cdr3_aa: CASSPRTGPSYEQYF
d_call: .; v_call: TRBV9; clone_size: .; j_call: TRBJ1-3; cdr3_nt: TGTGCCAGCAGCGCCTCTATTCTCTCTGGAAACACCATATATTTT; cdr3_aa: CASSASILSGNTIYF
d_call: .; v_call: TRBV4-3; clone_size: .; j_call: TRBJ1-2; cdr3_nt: TGCGCCAGCAGCCAAGATCTGGGTTTGCTCTATGGCTACACCTTC; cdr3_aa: CASSQDLGLLYGYTF
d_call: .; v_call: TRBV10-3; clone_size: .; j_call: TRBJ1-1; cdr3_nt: TGTGCCATCATGGGGACCCTGAACACTGAAGCTTTCTTT; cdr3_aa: CAIMGTLNTEAFF
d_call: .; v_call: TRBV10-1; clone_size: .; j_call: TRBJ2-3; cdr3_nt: TGCGCCAGCAGTGAGTCGAGGAGTCTCACAGATACGCAGTATTTT; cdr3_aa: CASSESRSLTDTQYF
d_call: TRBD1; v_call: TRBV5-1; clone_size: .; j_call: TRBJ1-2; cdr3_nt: TGCGCCAGCAGCTCGGGGACAGGGCTTAACTATGGCTACACCTTC; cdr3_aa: CASSSGTGLNYGYTF
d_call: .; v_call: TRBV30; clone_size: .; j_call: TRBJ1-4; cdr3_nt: TGTGCCTGGAGTTTGAGGCAGAAGGAAAAACTGTTTTTT; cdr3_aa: CAWSLRQKEKLFF
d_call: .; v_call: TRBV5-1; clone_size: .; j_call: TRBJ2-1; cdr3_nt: TGCGCCAGCAGCCCCCCGGAGAGCTCCTACAATGAGCAGTTCTTC; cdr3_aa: CASSPPESSYNEQFF
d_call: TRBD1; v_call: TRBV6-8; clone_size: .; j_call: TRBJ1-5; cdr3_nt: TGTGCCAGCAGTTACCCGGAACGCAGGGGGCGGCTGGATCAGCCCCAGCATTTT; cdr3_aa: CASSYPERRGRLDQPQHF
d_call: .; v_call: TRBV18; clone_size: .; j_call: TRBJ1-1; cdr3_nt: TGTGCCAGCTCACCCCAGGGCCAAAGGGAAGCTTTCTTT; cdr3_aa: CASSPQGQREAFF
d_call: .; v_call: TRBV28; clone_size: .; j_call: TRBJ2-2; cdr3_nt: TGTGCCAGCAGCCGACCCGGGGAGCCCACCGGGGAGCTGTTTTTT; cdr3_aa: CASSRPGEPTGELFF
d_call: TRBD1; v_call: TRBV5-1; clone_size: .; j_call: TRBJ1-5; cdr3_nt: TGCGCCAGCAGCCCGGGACAGAATCAGCCCCAGCATTTT; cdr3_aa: CASSPGQNQPQHF
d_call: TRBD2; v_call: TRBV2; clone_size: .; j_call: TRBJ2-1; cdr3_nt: TGTGCCAGCAGTCGTATACCCGGCGGGAGTTCCTACAATGAGCAGTTCTTC; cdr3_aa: CASSRIPGGSSYNEQFF
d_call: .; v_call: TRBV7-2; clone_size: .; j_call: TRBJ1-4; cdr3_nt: TGTGCCAGCAGCTTATCGGGCAGAACTAATGAAAAACTGTTTTTT; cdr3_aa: CASSLSGRTNEKLFF
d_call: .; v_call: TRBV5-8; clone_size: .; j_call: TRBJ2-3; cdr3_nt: TGTGCCAGCAGCCCCACGGTCGACTCCAGTAATACAGATACGCAGTATTTT; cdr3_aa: CASSPTVDSSNTDTQYF
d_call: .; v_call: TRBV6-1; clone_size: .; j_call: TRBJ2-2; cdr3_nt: TGTGCCAGCAGAGGTAGACAAGACACCGGGGAGCTGTTTTTT; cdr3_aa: CASRGRQDTGELFF
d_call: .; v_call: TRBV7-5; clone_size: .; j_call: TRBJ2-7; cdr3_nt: TGTGCCAGAAGCCCCGCCGGTGTACAGGGGGGCTGCGAGCAGTACTTC; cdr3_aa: CARSPAGVQGGCEQYF
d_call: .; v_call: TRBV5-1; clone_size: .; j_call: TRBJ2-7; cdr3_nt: TGCGCCAGCAGCTGGGGGTCCCCCTACGAGCAGTACTTC; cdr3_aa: CASSWGSPYEQYF
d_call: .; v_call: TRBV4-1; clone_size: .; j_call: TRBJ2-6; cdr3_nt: TGCGCCAGCACCCAATCGATCACCCGGTCTGGGGCCAACGTCCTGACTTTC; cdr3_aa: CASTQSITRSGANVLTF
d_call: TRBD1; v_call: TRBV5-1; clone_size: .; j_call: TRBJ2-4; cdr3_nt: TGCGCCAGCAGCTTGGAAGGACAGGGGAACATTCAGTACTTC; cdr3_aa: CASSLEGQGNIQYF
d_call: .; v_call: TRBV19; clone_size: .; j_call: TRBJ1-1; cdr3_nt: TGTGCCAGTAGTAAGCGGTCTGTTAGTGAAGCTTTCTTT; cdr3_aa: CASSKRSVSEAFF
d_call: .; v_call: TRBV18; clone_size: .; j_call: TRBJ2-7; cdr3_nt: TGTGCCAGCTCACCACCATCCAGGCGGGCCTACGAGCAGTACTTC; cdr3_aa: CASSPPSRRAYEQYF
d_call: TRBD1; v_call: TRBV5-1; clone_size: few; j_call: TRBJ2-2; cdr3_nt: TGCGCCAGCAGCTTCCCGGGACAGGGGTATTCCGGGGAGCTGTTTTTT; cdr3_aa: CASSFPGQGYSGELFF
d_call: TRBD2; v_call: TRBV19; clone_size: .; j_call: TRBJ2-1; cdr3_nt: TGTGCCAGTAGTACTGGACTAGACACAGGTGAGCAGTTCTTC; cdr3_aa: CASSTGLDTGEQFF
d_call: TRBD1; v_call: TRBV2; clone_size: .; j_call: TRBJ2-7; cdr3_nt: TGTGCCAGCAGTTCTAGGGGGCCGGGCTACGAGCAGTACTTC; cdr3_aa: CASSSRGPGYEQYF
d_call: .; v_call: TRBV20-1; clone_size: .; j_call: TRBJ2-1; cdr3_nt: TGCAGTGCCCGGGGCTACAATGAGCAGTTCTTC; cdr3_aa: CSARGYNEQFF
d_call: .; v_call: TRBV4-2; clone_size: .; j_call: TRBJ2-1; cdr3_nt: TGTGCCAGCAGCCAAGAATTAGTTTTGAATGAGCAGTTCTTC; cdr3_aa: CASSQELVLNEQFF